This T cell receptor beta chain appears in the sequencing data of a study of blood T cell repertoires in COVID-19 (dated by TCRdb to the early 2020s). As for the study more broadly: Samples from collaborators originated in the United States, Italy and Spain and spanned both the acute and convalescent phases of COVID-19. The samples were drawn from the first 160 participants of the ongoing ImmuneRACE study and from over a thousand subjects provided by 6 global collaborators. Subjects who had been exposed to COVID-19, were actively infected with it, or had recovered from it provided the deeply sampled blood TCRbeta repertoires that made up the dataset. Nearly every sample came with metadata listing a de-identified subject ID, COVID-19 status, age in years and sex. Where HLA class I and class II types were available, the types were taken from metadata supplied by the sample provider, not from assay-based typing. The repertoires were made available in a free public database intended to serve as a resource for research on the immune response to SARS-CoV-2. The material from the prospective study consisted of cDNA or gDNA derived from T cells, B-cell-depleted T cells, or PBMCs. Findings and caveats that apply to the study as a whole: The quantity of clinical and demographic metadata differed by source and by participant and was supplied without curation.

Participants in the prospective study were aged roughly 18 to 100 years, lived in over 20 United States geographic areas, and enrolled through a virtual design. In the prospective study, cohorts were assigned on the basis of participant-reported clinical history obtained from a screening survey and a study questionnaire. For ImmuneRACE Cohort 3, a participant was defined as recovered based on two consecutive negative NP/OP PCR tests, clearance by a healthcare professional, or resolution of symptoms. In the prospective study, whole blood, serum and a nasopharyngeal or oropharyngeal swab were collected from each participant by mobile phlebotomists. Participants in the prospective study had the option to provide additional blood draws and questionnaires over a roughly 2-month period. Before DNA extraction, blood samples from the prospective study were shipped at room temperature or frozen. The germline V end is reduced by 0 bases and the J end by 7 bases; junction bases left unmatched: 6. The CDR3 numbers 16 residues from cysteine through phenylalanine. Only the CDR3 DNA stays, 48 bases, in frame from base 1. CDR1 is given as SGHRS and CDR2 as YFSETQ, both from the germline V gene.

This clone has just one count. Its antigen specificity is not known. No base qualities exist here, and no much larger clone lies one base off it. TCRbeta CDR3 regions were amplified from genomic DNA by means of the immunoSEQ Assay, a bias-controlled multiplex PCR. The authors' analysis ran thus. Nucleated cell counts per sample were estimated from amplification of reference gene primers within the assay. To quantify the absolute abundance of each unique TCRbeta CDR3 rearrangement, sequence reads were collapsed and filtered. For each sample, productive Simpson clonality was calculated as the square root of Simpson's diversity index across productive rearrangements. What TCRdb holds here is the immuneACCESS table cut down to in-frame rearrangements. Part of the clones is not present; checked against another copy, under half of the missing clones reflect an unresolved V gene, and the others are unexplained. V, J and clone size were drawn from that table, and D and trimming were deduced from the DNA. The sample records some 500,000 clones, around 87% of which are singletons. Jointly, the top ten make up 1.5% to 2% of the sample.

The specimen was PBMCs or T cells enriched from blood (not recorded which). This receptor was identified in a woman aged 40 to 50 who had recovered from COVID-19. The chain is assembled from TRBV5-1 and TRBJ1-6, with TRBD1 matching 8 junction bases. The CDR3 sequence is CASSLDQGAKNSPLHF. The nucleotide sequence is given as TGCGCCAGCAGCTTGGATCAGGGGGCGAAAAATTCACCCCTCCACTTT.